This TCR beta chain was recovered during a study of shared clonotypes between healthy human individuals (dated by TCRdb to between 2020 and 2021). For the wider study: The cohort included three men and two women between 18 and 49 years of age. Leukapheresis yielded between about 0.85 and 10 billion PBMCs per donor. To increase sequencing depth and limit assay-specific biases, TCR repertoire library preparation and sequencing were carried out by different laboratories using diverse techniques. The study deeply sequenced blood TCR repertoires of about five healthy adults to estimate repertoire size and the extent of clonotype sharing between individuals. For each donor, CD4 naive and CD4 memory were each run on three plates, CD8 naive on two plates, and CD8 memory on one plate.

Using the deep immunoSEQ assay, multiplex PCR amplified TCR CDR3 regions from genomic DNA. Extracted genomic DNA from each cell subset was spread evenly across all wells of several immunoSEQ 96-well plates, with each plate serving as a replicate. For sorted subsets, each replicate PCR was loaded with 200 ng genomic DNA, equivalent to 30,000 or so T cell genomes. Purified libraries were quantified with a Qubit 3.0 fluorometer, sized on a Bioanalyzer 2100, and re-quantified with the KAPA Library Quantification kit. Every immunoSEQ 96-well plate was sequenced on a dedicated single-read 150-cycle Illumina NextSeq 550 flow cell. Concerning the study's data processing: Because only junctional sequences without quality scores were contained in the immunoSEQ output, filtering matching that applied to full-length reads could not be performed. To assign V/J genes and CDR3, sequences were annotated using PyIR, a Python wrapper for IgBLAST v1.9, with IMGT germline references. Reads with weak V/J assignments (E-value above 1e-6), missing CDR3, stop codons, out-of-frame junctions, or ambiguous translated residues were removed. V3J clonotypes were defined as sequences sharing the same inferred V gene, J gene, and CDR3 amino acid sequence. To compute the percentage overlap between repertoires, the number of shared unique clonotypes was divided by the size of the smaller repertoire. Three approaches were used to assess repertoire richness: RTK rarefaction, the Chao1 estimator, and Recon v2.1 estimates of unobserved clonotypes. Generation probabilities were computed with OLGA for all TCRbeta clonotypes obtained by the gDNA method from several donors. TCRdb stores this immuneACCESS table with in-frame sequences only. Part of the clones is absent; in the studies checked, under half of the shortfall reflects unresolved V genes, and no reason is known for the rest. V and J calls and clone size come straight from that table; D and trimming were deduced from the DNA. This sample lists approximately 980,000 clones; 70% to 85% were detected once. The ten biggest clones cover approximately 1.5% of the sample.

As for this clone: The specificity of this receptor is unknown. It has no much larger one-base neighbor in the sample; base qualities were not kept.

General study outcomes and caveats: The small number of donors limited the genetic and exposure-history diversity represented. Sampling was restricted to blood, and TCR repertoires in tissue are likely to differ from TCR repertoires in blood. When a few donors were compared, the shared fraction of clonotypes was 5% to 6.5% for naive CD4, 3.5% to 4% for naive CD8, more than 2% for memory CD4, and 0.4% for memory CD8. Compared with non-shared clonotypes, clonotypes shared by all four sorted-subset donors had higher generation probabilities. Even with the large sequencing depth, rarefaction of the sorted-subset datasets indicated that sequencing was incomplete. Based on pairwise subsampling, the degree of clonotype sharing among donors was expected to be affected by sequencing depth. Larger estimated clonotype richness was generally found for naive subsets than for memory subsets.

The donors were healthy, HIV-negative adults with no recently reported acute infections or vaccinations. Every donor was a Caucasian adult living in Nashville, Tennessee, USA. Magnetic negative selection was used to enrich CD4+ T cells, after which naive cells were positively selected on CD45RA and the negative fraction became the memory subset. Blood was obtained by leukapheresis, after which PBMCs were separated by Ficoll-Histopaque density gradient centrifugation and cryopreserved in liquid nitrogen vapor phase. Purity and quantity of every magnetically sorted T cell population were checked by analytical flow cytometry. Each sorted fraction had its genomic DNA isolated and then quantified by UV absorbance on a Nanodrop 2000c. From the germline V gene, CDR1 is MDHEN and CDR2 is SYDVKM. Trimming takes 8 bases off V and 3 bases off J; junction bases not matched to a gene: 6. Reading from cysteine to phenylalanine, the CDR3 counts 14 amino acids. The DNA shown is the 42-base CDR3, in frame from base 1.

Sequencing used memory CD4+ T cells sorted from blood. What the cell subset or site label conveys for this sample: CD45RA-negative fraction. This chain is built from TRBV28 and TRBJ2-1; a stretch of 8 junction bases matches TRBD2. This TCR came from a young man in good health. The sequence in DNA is TGTGCCAGCTATGCGGGAGGTGGCTACAATGAGCAGTTCTTC. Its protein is CASYAGGGYNEQFF.